Listed here are 18 T cell receptor beta chains from one sample, sequenced in a study of identical twins. TCRdb used MiXCR to reprocess the 5' RACE reads, holding one entry per CDR3 protein. The sample yields about 690,000 distinct CDR3 sequences, roughly 6% seen once. Sequenced sample: naive T cells sorted from blood. The receptors shown here come from a man aged 18 to 35 in good health.

This clonotype showed up many times. The V gene is TRBV29-1, the J gene TRBJ2-7; 7 bases agree with TRBD2. CDR1 SQVTM and CDR2 ANQGSEA come from the germline V gene. The CDR3 has 15 amino acids. With 6 bases clipped from V and 4 bases from J, the junction kept 15 bases outside the gene matches. CDR3 region: CSVSSGILVPYEQYV. CDR3 DNA sequence: TGCAGCGTCTCTAGCGGCATACTTGTCCCGTACGAGCAGTACGTC.

The sample holds many counts of this clonotype. The chain employs TRBV6-5 and TRBJ1-1, with D hard to call. V dropped 5 bases and J dropped 1 base, with 11 bases sitting between them. The CDR3 totals 14 residues. Germline CDR1 MNHEY, CDR2 SVGAGI. CDR3 loop: CASSILGKNTEAFF. DNA for the CDR3: TGTGCCAGCAGTATCCTCGGCAAGAACACTGAAGCTTTCTTT.

This clonotype occurred many times. The rearrangement uses TRBV11-2 and TRBJ2-7; D is undetermined. Germline-derived CDR1 and CDR2 are SGHAT and FQNNGV. The CDR3 is 13 amino acids. V was clipped by 1 base and J by 2 bases, with 6 bases between them. The CDR3 protein is CASSLAETYEQYV. The CDR3 bases are TGTGCCAGCAGCTTAGCGGAGACCTACGAGCAGTACGTC.

This clonotype was seen only a few times. This chain joins TRBV4-3 and TRBJ2-7; 9 nucleotides match TRBD1. The CDR3 has 14 amino acids. Germline CDR1 reads LGHNA; CDR2 reads YSLEER. Unmatched junction bases numbered 1, after V lost 2 bases and J lost 2 bases. CDR3 in amino acids: CASSQWTGAYEQYF. CDR3 bases: TGCGCCAGCAGCCAATGGACAGGGGCCTACGAGCAGTACTTC.

This clonotype was counted between two and nine times. The chain is built from TRBV7-2 and TRBJ2-3, with 8 bases identical to TRBD2. Germline V gives CDR1 SGHTA, CDR2 FQGNSA. The V segment lost 6 bases and the J segment 2 bases; nucleotides outside the gene matches: 13. This CDR3 has 17 amino acids. The CDR3, as DNA: TGTGCCAGCAGGCGAACCGGGACTAGGCCATCCACAGATACGCAGTATTTT. It yields the protein CASRRTGTRPSTDTQYF. The full variable domain, its missing parts supplied by reference TRBV7-2 and TRBJ2-3, is GAGVSQSPSNKVTEKGKDVELRCDPISGHTALYWYRQSLGQGLEFLIYFQGNSAPDKSGLPSDRFSAERTGGSVSTLTIQRTQQEDSAVYLCASRRTGTRPSTDTQYFGPGTRLTVL.

This clonotype was seen at least ten times. V gene TRBV7-2 combines with J gene TRBJ2-3; 13 bases align to TRBD2. Germline values: CDR1 SGHTA, CDR2 FQGNSA. CDR3 length equals 17 residues. V lost 5 bases to trimming and J lost 1 base; unmatched junction nucleotides: 6. The CDR3 nucleotides are TGTGCCAGCAGCCGGACTAGCGGGAGACATGGCACAGATACGCAGTATTTT. Residues: CASSRTSGRHGTDTQYF.

At least ten counts were recorded for this clonotype. V is TRBV5-6 and J is TRBJ2-3; TRBD1 agrees at 9 bases. The CDR3 spans 16 residues. The J segment lost 0 bases and the V segment lost 5 bases, leaving 7 bases of the junction unmatched. Germline V gene data show CDR1 as SGHDT and CDR2 as YYEEEE. CDR3 in DNA: TGTGCCAGCAGTTTAACGACAGGGGGAAGCACAGATACGCAGTATTTT. This encodes CASSLTTGGSTDTQYF.

This clonotype was found many times. The chain combines TRBV10-3 with TRBJ2-1, with D perhaps matching TRBD2 (6 bases). Germline CDR1 reads ENHRY; CDR2 reads SYGVKD. The CDR3 sequence is 13 residues long. V was pared by 10 bases and J by 5 bases, with 15 bases between. CDR3 sequence reads: CATSWGLDNEQFF. CDR3 bases: TGTGCCACCTCCTGGGGACTCGACAATGAGCAGTTCTTC.

This clonotype was counted many times. V gene TRBV2 combines with J gene TRBJ2-7; 7 nucleotides line up with TRBD2. The length of the CDR3 is 14 residues. Germline-derived CDR1 and CDR2 are SNHLY and FYNNEI. J gave up 0 bases and V 10 bases, and 9 bases lay outside the gene matches. The chain's CDR3 is CAMKRDPSSYEQYF. The CDR3 DNA follows: TGTGCCATGAAGCGGGACCCCAGCTCCTACGAGCAGTACTTC.

This clonotype was counted only a few times. V is TRBV21-1 and J is TRBJ2-1. TRBV21-1 represents a pseudogene. CDR3 length: 9 amino acids. CDR3: CASFNEQFF. In DNA, the CDR3 is TGTGCCAGCTTCAATGAGCAGTTCTTC.

This clonotype came up a few times. The chain has TRBV30 and TRBJ2-1, with 8 bases lining up with TRBD2. There are 14 residues in the CDR3. Germline V gene data show CDR1 as GTSNPN and CDR2 as SVGIG (reference sequence). V shed 3 bases and J 8 bases; nucleotides not matched to a gene: 9. The CDR3 region is CAWRESGSWYEQFF. The CDR3 bases are TGTGCCTGGAGAGAAAGCGGGAGTTGGTATGAGCAGTTCTTC.

The sample holds a few counts of this clonotype. This chain links TRBV4-1 with TRBJ1-2, with D perhaps matching TRBD1 (5 bases). Germline values: CDR1 MGHRA, CDR2 YSYEKL. The CDR3 has 13 residues. Trimming stripped 5 bases from V and 6 bases from J, with 13 bases between. CDR3: CASSDQGLNGYTF. In DNA form, the CDR3 reads TGCGCCAGCAGCGATCAGGGTCTAAATGGCTACACCTTC.

The rearrangement uses TRBV29-1 and TRBJ1-1; D is undetermined. Germline assignment: CDR1 SQVTM and CDR2 ANQGSEA. The CDR3 is 11 residues long. Trimming removed 4 bases from V and 8 bases from J, with 11 bases in between. For the CDR3, the DNA is TGCAGCGTTGGGTTTGGCGTCGAAGCTTTCTTT. Translated: CSVGFGVEAFF. Variable domain in full (rest from reference TRBV29-1 and TRBJ1-1): SAVISQKPSRDICQRGTSLTIQCQVDSQVTMMFWYRQQPGQSLTLIATANQGSEATYESGFVIDKFPISRPNLTFSTLTVSNMSPEDSSIYLCSVGFGVEAFFGQGTRLTVV.

The rearrangement joins TRBV6-1 to TRBJ2-1; TRBD2 is a possible D gene (6 bases). This CDR3 contains 16 residues. Per the germline V gene, CDR1 is MNHNS and CDR2 is SASEGT. Trimming cost V 8 bases and J 0 bases, with 17 bases left between them. CDR3: CASSGPIGGSYNEQFF. The CDR3 DNA is TGTGCCAGCTCAGGCCCAATCGGGGGCTCCTACAATGAGCAGTTCTTC.

This clonotype was seen ten or more times. The J gene is TRBJ2-7, the V gene TRBV20-1; TRBD2 aligns across 11 bases. The CDR3 spans 14 residues. V was pared by 6 bases and J by 4 bases, with 8 bases of the junction left unmatched. Germline V lookup: CDR1 DFQATT, CDR2 SNEGSKA (reference sequence). CDR3 sequence reads: CSADFSGRGYEQYF. The CDR3 coding sequence is TGCAGTGCCGACTTTAGCGGGAGGGGATACGAGCAGTACTTC.

This clonotype was picked up many times. The V call is TRBV6-5, the J call TRBJ2-5; maybe TRBD2 (5 bases). CDR1 MNHEY and CDR2 SVGAGI come from the germline V gene. The CDR3 is 12 amino acids. Trimming left V 5 bases short and J 5 bases short, with 9 bases between. For the CDR3, the DNA is TGTGCCAGCAGTCAGCCGGGGGAGACCCAGTACTTC. It translates to CASSQPGETQYF.

This clonotype was counted many times. V gene TRBV29-1 combines with J gene TRBJ2-7, with 13 nucleotides matching TRBD2. Trimming removed 4 bases from V and 4 bases from J; junction bases left unmatched: 7. The CDR3 runs to 15 residues. Germline V gene lookup returns CDR1 SQVTM and CDR2 ANQGSEA. The CDR3 protein is CSVATSGRSRYEQYF. The CDR3 coding sequence is TGCAGCGTTGCGACTAGCGGGAGGAGTAGGTACGAGCAGTACTTC.

This clonotype has just a few counts. The chain joins TRBV20-1 to TRBJ1-5; D possibly corresponds to TRBD1 (5 bases). V was cut by 6 bases and J by 1 base, with 10 bases left in between. The CDR3 consists of 13 residues. Germline CDR1 DFQATT, CDR2 SNEGSKA (reference sequence). CDR3 nucleotides: TGCAGTGCCGGGACGGGGAGCAATCAGCCCCAGCATTTT. Translated: CSAGTGSNQPQHF.